A single sample is the source of the 20 T cell receptor beta chains below, sequenced in a study of spatial heterogeneity in lung cancer. TCRdb itself ran the 5' RACE reads through MiXCR, one entry per CDR3 protein. The sample has tens of thousands of distinct CDR3 sequences; around 7% are singletons. Documented time point: blood at routine non-recurrence follow-up after resection. Sequencing was performed on whole RNA extracted from tumor and nontumor lung tissue, or from frozen PBMC, and the material was left unsorted. Specimen: PBMCs, collected at follow-up. The receptors were sampled from a female donor with early-stage non-small cell lung cancer.

The V and J genes are TRBV4-3 and TRBJ2-7, with 10 bases that match TRBD2. The CDR3 length is 18 residues. CDR1 and CDR2 (germline): LGHNA, YSLEER. J lost 1 base, V lost 0 bases, and 9 bases had no gene match. The DNA of the CDR3 is TGCGCCAGCAGCCAAGATCGAGTAGCGGGGGGCCTATCCTACGAGCAGTACTTC. Translated: CASSQDRVAGGLSYEQYF.

This clonotype occurred many times. The chain couples TRBV12-3 or TRBV12-4 to TRBJ2-1, with a possible D match to TRBD1 (6 bases). CDR3 length equals 14 residues. The V end was cut by 5 bases, the J end by 6 bases, with 14 bases between. The CDR3 loop reads CASSPRTGINEQFF. The CDR3 DNA sequence: TGTGCCAGCAGTCCAAGAACAGGGATCAATGAGCAGTTCTTC.

In its sample, this clonotype was seen many times. For the CDR3, the DNA is TGTGCCAGTAGTCTGGCCAGGACAGATACGCAGTATTTT. Protein: CASSLARTDTQYF. This rearrangement joins TRBV19 to TRBJ2-3; D unresolved. Trimming took 5 bases from V and 3 from J, leaving 9 bases between them. The germline V gene has CDR1 LNHDA and CDR2 SQIVND (reference sequence). The CDR3 is 13 residues long.

This clonotype was recorded at least ten times. Relative to the germline gene, one junction end is altered; a read error may explain this. V usage is TRBV27 and J usage is TRBJ1-2; 9 bases are a match to TRBD1. This CDR3 is built from 11 residues. The germline V gene has CDR1 MNHEY and CDR2 SMNVEV (reference sequence). Here the CDR3 DNA reads TGTGCCAGCAGACAAGGGACAGGGCTTTTCTTC. It is translated as CASRQGTGLFF.

At least ten counts were recorded for this clonotype. This chain joins TRBV6-5 and TRBJ1-2, with D unclear. This CDR3 has 16 amino acids. Looked up from germline, CDR1 is MNHEY and CDR2 is SVGAGI. V lost 4 bases and J 1 base, leaving 16 bases between the germline ends. CDR3 region: CASSFLVGVGNYGYTF. CDR3 coding DNA: TGTGCCAGCAGTTTCCTCGTCGGGGTCGGTAACTATGGCTACACCTTC.

This clonotype was recorded many times. This rearrangement joins TRBV6-6 to TRBJ2-3; 9 bases align to TRBD1. Looked up from germline, CDR1 is MNHNY and CDR2 is SVGAGI (reference sequence). Trimming at V came to 4 bases and at J to 3 bases, leaving 8 bases not matched to a gene. This CDR3 contains 16 residues. The CDR3 reads CASSFQQGAGTDTQYF. CDR3 coding DNA: TGTGCCAGCAGTTTTCAACAGGGGGCTGGAACAGATACGCAGTATTTT.

This clonotype has a count of ten or more. This CDR3 is CASSLAHSRTDTQYF. Written as DNA, the CDR3 is TGTGCCAGCAGCTTAGCGCACAGCCGCACAGATACGCAGTATTTT. The chain joins TRBV7-6 to TRBJ2-3; no clear D. The CDR3 covers 15 residues. The germline CDR1 and CDR2 sequences are SGHVS and FNYEAQ. The V and J ends lost 0 bases and 1 base respectively, with 8 bases between them.

This clonotype has a count of ten or more. V and J are TRBV24-1 and TRBJ2-2; no clear D gene. V was cut by 5 bases and J by 6 bases, with 12 bases left in between. Looked up from germline, CDR1 is KGHDR and CDR2 is SFDVKD. The length of the CDR3 is 14 residues. The DNA of the CDR3 is TGTGCCACCAGTGGTGACCCTGGCGCCGGGGAGCTGTTTTTT. Its translation: CATSGDPGAGELFF.

This clonotype was counted at least ten times. The chain uses TRBV7-9 and TRBJ2-1; 9 bases align to TRBD1. Germline assignment: CDR1 SEHNR and CDR2 FQNEAQ (reference sequence). V was pared by 5 bases and J by 7 bases, with 9 bases of the junction left unmatched. The CDR3 is 15 amino acids. The CDR3 region has the DNA TGTGCCAGCAGCAAGGGACAGGGAGTATGGAATGAGCAGTTCTTC. Amino acid sequence: CASSKGQGVWNEQFF.

A few counts support this clonotype. The J gene is TRBJ2-5, the V gene TRBV10-3, with D perhaps TRBD1 or TRBD2 (5 bases each). The V and J ends lost 6 bases and 1 base respectively, with 15 bases between them. This CDR3 has 15 residues. Germline V gene data show CDR1 as ENHRY and CDR2 as SYGVKD. The DNA for the CDR3 is TGTGCCATCAGAGCAGGGTTAGCGCCCCAAGAGACCCAGTACTTC. This gives the protein CAIRAGLAPQETQYF.

This clonotype has only a few counts. CDR3 residues: CASSLSGGDVSYSPLHF. The CDR3 DNA is TGTGCCAGCAGCTTAAGTGGTGGGGACGTCTCCTATTCACCCCTCCACTTT. This chain uses TRBV7-3 with TRBJ1-6; perhaps TRBD1 as D (5 bases). Germline values: CDR1 SGHTA, CDR2 FQGTGA. This CDR3 contains 17 residues. V was cut by 1 base and J by 8 bases, with 18 bases left in between.

This clonotype was detected ten times or more. The V gene is TRBV7-9, the J gene TRBJ1-3; a weak D match, TRBD1 (5 bases). Trimming left V 6 bases short and J 2 bases short, with 11 bases between. The CDR3 has 14 residues. Germline CDR1 is SEHNR and CDR2 is FQNEAQ (reference sequence). CDR3 sequence: CASSNQGAGNTIYF. The DNA of the CDR3 is TGTGCCAGCAGTAATCAGGGAGCTGGAAACACCATATATTTT.

This clonotype occurred a few times. The rearrangement links TRBV7-6 to TRBJ2-5, with D uncertain. Trimming removed 5 bases from V and 5 bases from J, with 12 bases in between. In germline, CDR1 is SGHVS, CDR2 FNYEAQ. The CDR3 covers 13 residues. The chain's CDR3 is CASSPLSEETQYF. In DNA form, the CDR3 reads TGTGCCAGCAGCCCTCTAAGTGAGGAGACCCAGTACTTC. The full variable domain, completed using reference TRBV7-6 and TRBJ2-5, is GAGVSQSPRYKVTKRGQDVALRCDPISGHVSLYWYRQALGQGPEFLTYFNYEAQQDKSGLPNDRFSAERPEGSISTLTIQRTEQRDSAMYRCASSPLSEETQYFGPGTRLLVL.

This clonotype has ten or more counts. A read error may account for a junction end that differs from germline. The chain employs TRBV7-7 and TRBJ2-3; TRBD2 is a possible D gene (5 bases). CDR1 and CDR2 (germline): SSHAT, FNYEAQ (reference sequence). The CDR3 is 15 residues long. The CDR3: CASSPTDYRTDTQYF. The CDR3 DNA is TGTGCTAGCAGCCCTACCGACTACCGCACAGATACGCAGTATTTT.

This clonotype was recorded many times. V usage is TRBV18 and J usage is TRBJ1-1; D not resolved. V dropped 4 bases and J dropped 1 base, with 7 bases sitting between them. Germline V gene lookup returns CDR1 KGHSH and CDR2 LQKENI. CDR3 length equals 13 residues. CDR3 sequence reads: CASSLQQNTEAFF. CDR3 DNA sequence: TGTGCCAGCTCACTCCAGCAGAACACTGAAGCTTTCTTT.

This clonotype was seen many times. The rearrangement joins TRBV5-1 to TRBJ1-4; D unclear. Trimming left V 5 bases short and J 4 bases short, with 15 bases between. CDR1 and CDR2 from the germline V gene are SGHRS and YFSETQ. There are 15 residues in the CDR3. As DNA, the CDR3 is TGCGCCAGCAGGGACCTGGGTCAGCTTAATGAAAAACTGTTTTTT. It translates to CASRDLGQLNEKLFF. The full variable domain, completed using reference TRBV5-1 and TRBJ1-4, is KAGVTQTPRYLIKTRGQQVTLSCSPISGHRSVSWYQQTPGQGLQFLFEYFSETQRNKGNFPGRFSGRQFSNSRSEMNVSTLELGDSALYLCASRDLGQLNEKLFFGSGTQLSVL.

The chain uses TRBV20-1 and TRBJ2-3; 15 bases map to TRBD2. This CDR3 spans 17 amino acids. Germline V gene data show CDR1 as DFQATT and CDR2 as SNEGSKA (reference sequence). V lost 2 bases, J lost 4 bases, and 7 bases stayed unmatched. The CDR3 spells CSARRGTSGGRADTQYF. CDR3 coding DNA: TGCAGTGCTAGAAGAGGGACTAGCGGGGGGAGGGCAGATACGCAGTATTTT.

This clonotype showed up many times. V is TRBV29-1 and J is TRBJ2-3; tentative D call: TRBD1 (6 bases). Per the germline V gene, CDR1 is SQVTM and CDR2 is ANQGSEA. The CDR3 covers 12 residues. Trimming removed 7 bases at V and 3 bases at J, with 11 bases between. CDR3 sequence: CSAGTGTDTQYF. The CDR3 DNA reads TGCAGCGCCGGAACAGGGACAGATACGCAGTATTTT.

In its sample, this clonotype was seen many times. This chain links TRBV5-1 with TRBJ2-5; D gene uncertain. Trimming stripped 2 bases from V and 5 bases from J, with 7 bases between. The CDR3 consists of 12 residues. Germline V gene sequence: CDR1 SGHRS, CDR2 YFSETQ. This chain's CDR3 is CASSFSRETQYF. CDR3 sequence (DNA): TGCGCCAGCAGCTTCTCCCGGGAGACCCAGTACTTC.

This clonotype was found a few times. The CDR3 loop is CSASSGLPHGTDTQYF. CDR3 sequence (DNA): TGCAGTGCTAGTTCGGGACTACCCCACGGGACAGATACGCAGTATTTT. The chain joins TRBV20-1 to TRBJ2-3; 7 bases match TRBD2. This CDR3 spans 16 amino acids. V lost 3 bases and J lost 3; bases outside the gene matches: 12. Per germline, CDR1 DFQATT and CDR2 SNEGSKA (reference sequence).